The 22 T cell receptor beta chains below come from one sample, sequenced in a study of blood T cell repertoires in COVID-19. Using immunoSEQ multiplex PCR, the repertoire was profiled, and TCRdb retains in-frame clones only, with some absent. The sample lists about 220,000 clones; 80% to 90% were seen once. The sequenced material came from peripheral blood. The receptors derive from a woman aged 55-70 years who had recovered from COVID-19.

The chain couples TRBV5-1 to TRBJ2-5, with D possibly matching TRBD1 (5 bases). The CDR3 consists of 13 residues. Germline V gene sequence: CDR1 SGHRS, CDR2 YFSETQ. Trimming removed 2 bases at V and 4 bases at J, with 9 bases between. CDR3 coding DNA: TGCGCCAGCAGCTTCAGGGCCGGAGAGACCCAGTACTTC. Translated: CASSFRAGETQYF.

The rearrangement uses TRBV5-1 and TRBJ2-5; D is undetermined. The V gene lost 4 bases and the J gene lost 11 bases, with 18 bases spanning the gap. CDR3 length equals 13 residues. Germline V gene sequence: CDR1 SGHRS, CDR2 YFSETQ. CDR3 loop: CASSPGDINKQYF. As DNA, the CDR3 is TGCGCCAGCAGCCCTGGTGACATAAACAAACAGTACTTC.

This clone appeared a single time. V usage is TRBV30 and J usage is TRBJ1-5; 8 positions match TRBD1. The germline V gene encodes CDR1 GTSNPN and CDR2 SVGIG (reference sequence). The ends lost 4 bases at V and 4 bases at J; junction bases unmatched: 6. This CDR3 has 14 amino acids. CDR3 amino acids: CAWTKGQGNQPQHF. The CDR3 DNA reads TGTGCCTGGACAAAAGGACAGGGTAATCAGCCCCAGCATTTT.

The chain links TRBV15 to TRBJ1-1; possible D gene TRBD1, 6 bases. Looked up from germline, CDR1 is LNHNV and CDR2 is YYDKDF (reference sequence). CDR3 size: 14 residues. Trimming removed 0 bases from V and 4 bases from J, with 9 bases in between. The CDR3 DNA is TGTGCCACCAGCAGAGATGTACAGGGCACTGAAGCTTTCTTT. This translates into CATSRDVQGTEAFF.

CDR3: CASSVGPADNEQFF. CDR3 DNA sequence: TGTGCCAGCAGCGTGGGGCCCGCCGACAATGAGCAGTTCTTC. The V and J genes are TRBV9 and TRBJ2-1, with D perhaps TRBD1 (5 bases). Trimming took 2 bases from V and 5 from J, leaving 11 bases between them. Germline V gene sequence: CDR1 SGDLS, CDR2 YYNGEE. The CDR3 covers 14 residues.

This sequence joins TRBV29-1 and TRBJ2-2; a weak D match, TRBD1 (5 bases). Germline assignment: CDR1 SQVTM and CDR2 ANQGSEA. The CDR3 is 15 residues long. V dropped 4 bases and J dropped 2 bases, with 14 bases sitting between them. CDR3 loop: CSVGGGAANTGELFF. The CDR3 bases are TGCAGCGTTGGAGGTGGGGCAGCCAACACCGGGGAGCTGTTTTTT.

The V and J genes are TRBV9 and TRBJ2-3; 9 nucleotides line up with TRBD2. The CDR3 extends over 16 amino acids. V was pared by 0 bases and J by 2 bases, with 4 bases of the junction left unmatched. CDR1 is SGDLS, CDR2 YYNGEE, per germline. The CDR3: CASSVDAGGNTDTQYF. The CDR3 region has the DNA TGTGCCAGCAGCGTAGACGCGGGGGGGAACACAGATACGCAGTATTTT.

The chain links TRBV9 to TRBJ1-2; the D is unclear. The V gene's germline CDR1 is SGDLS and CDR2 YYNGEE. This CDR3 contains 13 residues. V lost 0 bases, J lost 3 bases, and 6 bases lay in between. CDR3 coding DNA: TGTGCCAGCAGCGTAGAATCCGACTATGGCTACACCTTC. Translating it yields CASSVESDYGYTF.

The genes are TRBV2 and TRBJ2-3, with 13 bases that match TRBD2. Germline values: CDR1 SNHLY, CDR2 FYNNEI. The CDR3 extends over 15 amino acids. V gave up 5 bases and J gave up 6 bases; unmatched junction bases: 5. The CDR3 region is CASSRTSGGVDTQYF. In nucleotides, the CDR3 is TGTGCCAGCAGTCGGACTAGCGGGGGTGTTGATACGCAGTATTTT.

The rearrangement links TRBV7-9 to TRBJ2-2, with D hard to call. This CDR3 comprises 15 residues. Germline V gene sequence: CDR1 SEHNR, CDR2 FQNEAQ (reference sequence). Trimming cost V 8 bases and J 2 bases, with 15 bases left between them. In DNA, the CDR3 is TGTGCCAGCGGCCAAGTGCGGTCAAACACCGGGGAGCTGTTTTTT. This translates into CASGQVRSNTGELFF.

The rearrangement joins TRBV2 to TRBJ1-1; D gene uncertain. This CDR3 region has 13 residues. V gave up 5 bases and J gave up 4 bases, with 11 bases separating them. Germline V gene data show CDR1 as SNHLY and CDR2 as FYNNEI. The CDR3 protein is CASSWVGGTEAFF. The CDR3 bases are TGTGCCAGCAGTTGGGTGGGAGGCACTGAAGCTTTCTTT. Together with reference TRBV2 and TRBJ1-1, the CDR3 gives the full variable domain: EPEVTQTPSHQVTQMGQEVILRCVPISNHLYFYWYRQILGQKVEFLVSFYNNEISEKSEIFDDQFSVERPDGSNFTLKIRSTKLEDSAMYFCASSWVGGTEAFFGQGTRLTVV.

This rearrangement joins TRBV4-1 to TRBJ1-4; 7 nucleotides agree with TRBD1. Germline V gene sequence: CDR1 MGHRA, CDR2 YSYEKL. The trim removed 4 bases at V and 8 bases at J, leaving 7 bases unmatched. This CDR3 comprises 14 residues. CDR3 DNA: TGCGCCAGCAGCCCACGACAGGGTTGGGAAAAACTGTTTTTT. It is translated as CASSPRQGWEKLFF.

The J gene is TRBJ2-3, the V gene TRBV12-5; 12 nucleotides align to TRBD1. Germline V CDR1 and CDR2: LGHNT, FRNRAP. Germline trimming cut 5 bases from V and 1 base from J; bases unmatched to any gene: 16. The CDR3 consists of 20 residues. The CDR3 region is CASGPYPGTGGAGGTDTQYF. DNA for the CDR3: TGTGCTAGTGGTCCCTACCCCGGGACAGGGGGCGCCGGCGGCACAGATACGCAGTATTTT.

V and J are TRBV30 and TRBJ1-2; 10 nucleotides match TRBD1. The junction had 11 bases not matched to a gene; V was cut back by 5 bases and J by 8 bases. The germline V gene encodes CDR1 GTSNPN and CDR2 SVGIG (reference sequence). The CDR3 runs 14 residues. CDR3 region: CAWATGTGVSGYTF. The CDR3 nucleotides read TGTGCCTGGGCAACCGGGACAGGGGTTTCCGGCTACACCTTC.

This rearrangement joins TRBV5-1 to TRBJ2-3; D is possibly TRBD2 (5 bases). The CDR3 sequence is 14 residues long. In germline, CDR1 is SGHRS, CDR2 YFSETQ. V gave up 4 bases and J gave up 3 bases, with 12 bases separating them. The CDR3 coding sequence is TGCGCCAGCAGCCCGGAGGCACCTACAGATACGCAGTATTTT. It encodes CASSPEAPTDTQYF.

The chain joins TRBV23-1 to TRBJ1-2; no definite D call. TRBV23-1 is an open reading frame whose function is uncertain. V was pared by 3 bases and J by 3 bases, with 11 bases between. The length of the CDR3 is 14 residues. The CDR3 here is CASSQEVGHYGYTF. The CDR3 nucleotides read TGCGCCAGCAGTCAGGAAGTGGGCCACTATGGCTACACCTTC.

In DNA form, the CDR3 reads TGTGCCAGCTCACCACCTGAGGTGCGTAGCACAGATACGCAGTATTTT. Translated: CASSPPEVRSTDTQYF. This chain links TRBV18 with TRBJ2-3; D is unresolved. The germline V gene has CDR1 KGHSH and CDR2 LQKENI. The CDR3 consists of 16 residues. Trimming pared 0 bases from V and 0 bases from J, leaving 10 bases between.

The chain is built from TRBV4-1 and TRBJ2-3, with D possibly matching TRBD1 (6 bases). Trimming took 1 base from V and 6 from J, leaving 14 bases between them. Germline loops: CDR1 MGHRA, CDR2 YSYEKL. The CDR3 extends over 15 amino acids. CDR3 DNA sequence: TGCGCCAGCAGCCAAGTGCAGGGGACCCCGGATACGCAGTATTTT. Protein product: CASSQVQGTPDTQYF.

V gene TRBV7-2 combines with J gene TRBJ2-5; D may be TRBD2 (7 bases). V gave up 1 base and J gave up 5 bases, with 17 bases separating them. The CDR3 has 16 amino acids. Germline CDR1 SGHTA, CDR2 FQGNSA. The CDR3 bases are TGTGCCAGCAGCTTAGATGCTCCCGGGGGGCCTGAGACCCAGTACTTC. Residues: CASSLDAPGGPETQYF. The entire variable domain, with the rest obtained from reference TRBV7-2 and TRBJ2-5, is as follows: GAGVSQSPSNKVTEKGKDVELRCDPISGHTALYWYRQSLGQGLEFLIYFQGNSAPDKSGLPSDRFSAERTGGSVSTLTIQRTQQEDSAVYLCASSLDAPGGPETQYFGPGTRLLVL.

Here the CDR3 reads CATSRASPGQGAGQPQHF. As DNA, the CDR3 is TGTGCCACCAGCAGGGCGTCACCGGGACAGGGGGCGGGGCAGCCCCAGCATTTT. This chain uses TRBV15 with TRBJ1-5, with TRBD1 identical over 12 bases. CDR1 LNHNV and CDR2 YYDKDF come from the germline V gene (reference sequence). Trimming took 3 bases from V and 7 from J; bases not matched to a gene: 13. The CDR3 runs 18 residues.

This clone was seen only a few times. The V and J genes are TRBV2 and TRBJ1-3; D remains unclear. The V end was cut by 3 bases, the J end by 4 bases, with 7 bases between. This CDR3 has 13 amino acids. Germline lookup yields CDR1 SNHLY and CDR2 FYNNEI. CDR3 protein: CASSESEGNTIYF. CDR3 coding DNA: TGTGCCAGCAGTGAGTCGGAGGGAAACACCATATATTTT. Variable domain in full (rest from reference TRBV2 and TRBJ1-3): EPEVTQTPSHQVTQMGQEVILRCVPISNHLYFYWYRQILGQKVEFLVSFYNNEISEKSEIFDDQFSVERPDGSNFTLKIRSTKLEDSAMYFCASSESEGNTIYFGEGSWLTVV.

This clone was recorded only once. The chain recombines TRBV9 with TRBJ1-1, with 8 bases fitting TRBD1. The CDR3 is made up of 13 amino acids. Germline CDR1 is SGDLS and CDR2 is YYNGEE. With V trimmed by 2 bases and J by 4 bases, 1 base remained unmatched. For the CDR3, the DNA is TGTGCCAGCAGCGTGACAGGGGTCACTGAAGCTTTCTTT. It codes for CASSVTGVTEAFF.